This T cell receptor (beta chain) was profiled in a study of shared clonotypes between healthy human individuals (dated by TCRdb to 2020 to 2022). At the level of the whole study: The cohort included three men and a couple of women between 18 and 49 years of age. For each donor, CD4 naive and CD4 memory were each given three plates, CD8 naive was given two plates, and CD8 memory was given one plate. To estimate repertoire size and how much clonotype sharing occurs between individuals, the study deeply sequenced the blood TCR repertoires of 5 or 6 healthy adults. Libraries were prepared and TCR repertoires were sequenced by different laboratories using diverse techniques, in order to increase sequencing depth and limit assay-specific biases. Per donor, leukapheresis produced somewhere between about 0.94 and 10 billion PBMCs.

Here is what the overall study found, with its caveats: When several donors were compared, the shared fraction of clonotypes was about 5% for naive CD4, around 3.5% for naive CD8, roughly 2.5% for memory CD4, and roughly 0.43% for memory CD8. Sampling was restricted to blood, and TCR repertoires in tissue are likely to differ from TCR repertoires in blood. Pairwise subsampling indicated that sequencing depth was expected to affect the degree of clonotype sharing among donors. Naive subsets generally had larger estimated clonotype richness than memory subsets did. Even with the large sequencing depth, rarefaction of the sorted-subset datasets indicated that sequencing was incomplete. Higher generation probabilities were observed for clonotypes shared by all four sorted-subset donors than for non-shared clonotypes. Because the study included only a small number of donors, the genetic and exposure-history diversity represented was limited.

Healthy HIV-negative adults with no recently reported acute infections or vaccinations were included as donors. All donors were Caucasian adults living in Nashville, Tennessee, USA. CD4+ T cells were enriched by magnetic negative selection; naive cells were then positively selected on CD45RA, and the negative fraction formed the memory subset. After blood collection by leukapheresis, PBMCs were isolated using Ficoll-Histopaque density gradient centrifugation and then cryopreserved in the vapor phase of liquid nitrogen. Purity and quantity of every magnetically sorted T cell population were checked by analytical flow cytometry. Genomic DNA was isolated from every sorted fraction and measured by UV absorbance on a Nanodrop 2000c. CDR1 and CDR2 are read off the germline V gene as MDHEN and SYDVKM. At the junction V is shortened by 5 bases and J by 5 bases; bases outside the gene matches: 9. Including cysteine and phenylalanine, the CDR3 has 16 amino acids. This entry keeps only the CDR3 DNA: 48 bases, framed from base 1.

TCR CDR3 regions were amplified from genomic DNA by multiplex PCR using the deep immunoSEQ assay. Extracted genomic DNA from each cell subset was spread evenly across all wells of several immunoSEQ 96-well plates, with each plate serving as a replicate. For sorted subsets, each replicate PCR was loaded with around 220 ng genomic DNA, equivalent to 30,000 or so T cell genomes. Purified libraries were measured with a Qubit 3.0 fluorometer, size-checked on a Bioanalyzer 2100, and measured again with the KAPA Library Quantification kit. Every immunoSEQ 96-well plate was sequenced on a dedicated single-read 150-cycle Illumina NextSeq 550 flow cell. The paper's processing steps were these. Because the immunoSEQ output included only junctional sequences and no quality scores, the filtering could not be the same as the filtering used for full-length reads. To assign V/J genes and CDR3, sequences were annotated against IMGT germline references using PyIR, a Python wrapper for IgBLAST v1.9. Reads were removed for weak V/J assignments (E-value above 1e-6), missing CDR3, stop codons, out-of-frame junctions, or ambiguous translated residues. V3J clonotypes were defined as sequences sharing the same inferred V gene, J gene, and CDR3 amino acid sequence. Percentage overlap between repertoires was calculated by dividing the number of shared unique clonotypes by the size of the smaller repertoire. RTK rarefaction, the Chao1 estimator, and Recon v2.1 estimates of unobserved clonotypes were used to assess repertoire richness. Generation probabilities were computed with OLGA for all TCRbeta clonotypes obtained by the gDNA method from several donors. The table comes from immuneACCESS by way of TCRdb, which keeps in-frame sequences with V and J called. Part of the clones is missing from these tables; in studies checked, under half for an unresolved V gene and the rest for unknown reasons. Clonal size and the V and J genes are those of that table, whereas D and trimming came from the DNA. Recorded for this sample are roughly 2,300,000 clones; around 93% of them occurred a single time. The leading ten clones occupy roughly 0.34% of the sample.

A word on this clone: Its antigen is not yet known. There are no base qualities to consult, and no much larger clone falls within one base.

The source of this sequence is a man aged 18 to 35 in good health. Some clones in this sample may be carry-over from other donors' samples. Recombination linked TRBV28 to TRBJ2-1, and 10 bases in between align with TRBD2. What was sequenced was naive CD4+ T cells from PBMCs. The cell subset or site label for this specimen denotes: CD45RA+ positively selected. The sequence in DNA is TGTGCCAGCAGTCCCTACCGGACTAGCGGCAACAATGAGCAGTTCTTC. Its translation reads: CASSPYRTSGNNEQFF.